This TCR beta chain was recorded in a study of metastatic and nonmetastatic thyroid tumors. The overall study: Malignant thyroid and benign thyroid patients provided blood and tumor or nodule tissue whose repertoires were compared.

This clone was detected many times. What it recognizes is unknown. TCRdb used MiXCR to call clones anew from the PCR reads. This table holds about 70,000 clones, around 19% found once. Study outcomes and limitations: Malignant thyroid tumors reportedly had TCR beta diversity that was significantly higher than in benign nodules, in blood and tumor.

This CDR3 region has 14 residues. The V end was cut by 5 bases, the J end by 4 bases, with 14 bases between. CDR1 and CDR2 (germline): MNHNS, SASEGT. Every patient was untreated before thyroid surgery. This chain links TRBV6-1 with TRBJ1-2, with TRBD1 as a possible D gene (6 bases). Sample: blood. This receptor was identified in a female donor with papillary thyroid cancer or a benign thyroid nodule (not recorded which). Some clones in this sample may be carry-over from other donors' samples. The CDR3 DNA follows: TGTGCCAGCAGTTTCCAACAGGGCCCCTATGGCTACACCTTC. It specifies CASSFQQGPYGYTF.